This TCR beta chain stems from a study of shared clonotypes between healthy human individuals. Study information: Ranging from 18 to 49 in age, donors were a couple of women and a few men.

Notes on the study in general: For naive CD4 cells, approximately 5% of clonotypes were shared across a handful of donors. Naive subsets usually exceeded memory subsets in estimated richness.

Terminally differentiated effector memory CD45RA+ cells were excluded by CCR7 positive selection of CD45RO-negative cells. Points on this clone: No antigen is known for it.

Assay used: immunoSEQ multiplex PCR; TCRdb lists only in-frame clones, some missing. Here the sample spans roughly 2.1 million clones, just over 90% being singletons. The CDR3 loop spans 14 amino acids. Trimming at V came to 4 bases and at J to 0 bases, leaving 4 bases not matched to a gene. Germline CDR1 is SGHRS and CDR2 is YFSETQ. The clonotype originates from a young man in good health. Some clones in this sample may be carry-over from other donors' samples. This chain connects TRBV5-1 to TRBJ2-7, with 7 bases identical to TRBD2. Material for sequencing was naive CD8+ T cells from PBMCs. The CDR3 loop reads CASSQWDYSYEQYF. The CDR3 DNA follows: TGCGCCAGCAGCCAGTGGGACTACTCCTACGAGCAGTACTTC.